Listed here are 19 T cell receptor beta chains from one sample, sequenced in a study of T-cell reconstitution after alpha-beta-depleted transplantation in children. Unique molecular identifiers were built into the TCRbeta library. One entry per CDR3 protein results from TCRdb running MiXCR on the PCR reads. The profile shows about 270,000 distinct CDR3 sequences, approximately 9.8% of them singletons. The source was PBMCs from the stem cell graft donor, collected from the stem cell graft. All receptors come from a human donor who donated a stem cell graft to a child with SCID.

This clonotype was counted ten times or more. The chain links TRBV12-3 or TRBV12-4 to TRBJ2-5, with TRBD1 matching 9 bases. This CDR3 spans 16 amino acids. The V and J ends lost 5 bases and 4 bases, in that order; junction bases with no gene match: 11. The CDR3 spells CASSANRDRVRETQYF. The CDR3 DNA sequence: TGTGCCAGCAGTGCTAACCGGGACAGGGTGAGAGAGACCCAGTACTTC.

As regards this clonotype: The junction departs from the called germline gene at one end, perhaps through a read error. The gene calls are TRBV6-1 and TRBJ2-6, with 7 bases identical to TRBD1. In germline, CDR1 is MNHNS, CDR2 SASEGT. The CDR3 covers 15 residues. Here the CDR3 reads CASSATGAGANVLNF. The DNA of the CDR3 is TGTGCCAGCAGTGCAACAGGGGCTGGGGCCAACGTCCTGAATTTC.

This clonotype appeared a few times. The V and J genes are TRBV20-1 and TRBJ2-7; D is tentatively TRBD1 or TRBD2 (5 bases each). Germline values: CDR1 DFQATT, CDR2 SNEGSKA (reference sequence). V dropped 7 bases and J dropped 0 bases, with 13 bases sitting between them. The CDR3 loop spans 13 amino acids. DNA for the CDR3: TGCAGTGTTATGTCAGGGAGCTCCTACGAGCAGTACTTC. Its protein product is CSVMSGSSYEQYF.

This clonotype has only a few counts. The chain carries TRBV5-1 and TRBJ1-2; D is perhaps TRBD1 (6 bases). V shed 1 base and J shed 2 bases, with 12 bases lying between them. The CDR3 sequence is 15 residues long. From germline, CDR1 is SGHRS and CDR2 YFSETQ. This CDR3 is CASSLRQGSNYGYTF. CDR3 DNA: TGCGCCAGCAGCTTGAGGCAGGGGAGCAACTATGGCTACACCTTC.

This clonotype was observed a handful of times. CDR3 DNA sequence: TGCAGTGCTCGCCACTATAGCAATCAGCCCCAGCATTTT. Translating gives CSARHYSNQPQHF. V is TRBV20-1 and J is TRBJ1-5; D gene uncertain. V lost 5 bases, J lost 0 bases, and 8 bases lay in between. This CDR3 spans 13 amino acids. Germline values: CDR1 DFQATT, CDR2 SNEGSKA (reference sequence).

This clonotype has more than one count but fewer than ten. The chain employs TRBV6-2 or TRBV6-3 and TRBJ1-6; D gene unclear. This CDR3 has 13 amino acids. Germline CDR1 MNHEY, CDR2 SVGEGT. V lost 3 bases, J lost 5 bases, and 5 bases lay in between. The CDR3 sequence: CASSYYDNSPLHF. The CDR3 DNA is TGTGCCAGCAGTTATTACGATAATTCACCCCTCCACTTT.

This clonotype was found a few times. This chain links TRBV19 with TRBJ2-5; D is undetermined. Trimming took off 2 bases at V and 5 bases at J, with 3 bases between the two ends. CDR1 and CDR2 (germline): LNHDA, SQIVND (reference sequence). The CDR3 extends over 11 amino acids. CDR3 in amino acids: CASSIMETQYF. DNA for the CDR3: TGTGCCAGTAGTATAATGGAGACCCAGTACTTC.

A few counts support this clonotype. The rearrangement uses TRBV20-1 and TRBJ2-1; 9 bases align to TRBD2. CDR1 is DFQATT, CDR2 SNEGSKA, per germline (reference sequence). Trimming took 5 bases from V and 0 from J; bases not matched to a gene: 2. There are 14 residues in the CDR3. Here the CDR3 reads CSAHSGSSYNEQFF. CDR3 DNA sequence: TGCAGTGCTCATAGCGGGAGCTCCTACAATGAGCAGTTCTTC.

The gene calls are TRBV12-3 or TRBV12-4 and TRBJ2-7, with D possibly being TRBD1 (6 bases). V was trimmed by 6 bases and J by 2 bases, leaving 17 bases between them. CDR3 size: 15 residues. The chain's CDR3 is CASRPQLDSAYEQYF. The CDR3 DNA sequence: TGTGCCAGCAGACCCCAGTTGGACAGTGCCTACGAGCAGTACTTC.

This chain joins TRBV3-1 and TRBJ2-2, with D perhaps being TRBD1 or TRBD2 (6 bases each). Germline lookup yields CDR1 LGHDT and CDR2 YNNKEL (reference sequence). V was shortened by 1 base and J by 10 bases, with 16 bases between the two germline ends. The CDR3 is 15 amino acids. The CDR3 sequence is CASSQAGAYGVELFF. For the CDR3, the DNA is TGTGCCAGCAGCCAAGCGGGGGCCTACGGCGTGGAGCTGTTTTTT.

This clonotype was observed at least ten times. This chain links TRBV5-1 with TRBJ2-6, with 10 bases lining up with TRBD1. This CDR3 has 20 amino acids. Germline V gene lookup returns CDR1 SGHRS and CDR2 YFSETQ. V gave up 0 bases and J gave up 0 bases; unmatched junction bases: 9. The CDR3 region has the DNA TGCGCCAGCAGCTTGGCCCGGGACAGGGGACTTTCCTCTGGGGCCAACGTCCTGACTTTC. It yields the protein CASSLARDRGLSSGANVLTF.

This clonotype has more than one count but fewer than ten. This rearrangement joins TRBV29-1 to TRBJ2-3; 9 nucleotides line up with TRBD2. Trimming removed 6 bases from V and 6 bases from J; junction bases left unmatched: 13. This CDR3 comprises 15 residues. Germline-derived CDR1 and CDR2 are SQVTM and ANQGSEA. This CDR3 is CSVSGGRGGRDTQYF. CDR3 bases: TGCAGCGTCTCAGGTGGGCGGGGGGGCCGTGATACGCAGTATTTT.

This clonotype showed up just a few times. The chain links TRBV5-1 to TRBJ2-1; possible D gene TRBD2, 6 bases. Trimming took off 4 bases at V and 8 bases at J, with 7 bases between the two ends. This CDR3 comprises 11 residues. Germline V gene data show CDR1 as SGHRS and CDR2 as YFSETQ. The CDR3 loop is CASSREHEQFF. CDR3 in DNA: TGCGCCAGCAGCCGGGAGCATGAGCAGTTCTTC.

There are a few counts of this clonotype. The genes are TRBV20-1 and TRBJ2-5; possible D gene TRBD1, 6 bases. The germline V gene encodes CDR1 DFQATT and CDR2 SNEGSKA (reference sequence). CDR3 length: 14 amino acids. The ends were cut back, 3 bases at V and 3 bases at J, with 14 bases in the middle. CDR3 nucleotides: TGCAGTGCTAGCCTGACAGGAAGCGAAGAGACCCAGTACTTC. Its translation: CSASLTGSEETQYF.

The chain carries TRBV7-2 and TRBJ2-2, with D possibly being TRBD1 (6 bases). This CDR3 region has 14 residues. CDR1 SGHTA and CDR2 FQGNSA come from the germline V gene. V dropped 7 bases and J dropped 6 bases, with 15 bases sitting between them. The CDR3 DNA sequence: TGTGCCAGCACCATTGTGGGGGCGTCCGGGGAGCTGTTTTTT. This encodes CASTIVGASGELFF.

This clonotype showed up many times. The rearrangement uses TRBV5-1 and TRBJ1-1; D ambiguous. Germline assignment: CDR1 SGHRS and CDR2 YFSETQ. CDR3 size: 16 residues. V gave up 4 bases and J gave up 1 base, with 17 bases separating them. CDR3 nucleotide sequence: TGCGCCAGCAGCCCAACGACCGGTCCCTCGAACACTGAAGCTTTCTTT. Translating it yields CASSPTTGPSNTEAFF.

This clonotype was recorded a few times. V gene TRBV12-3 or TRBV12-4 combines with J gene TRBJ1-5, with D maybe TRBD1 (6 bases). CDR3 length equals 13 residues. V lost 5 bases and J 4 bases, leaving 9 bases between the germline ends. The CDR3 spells CASSAGVNQPQHF. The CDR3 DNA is TGTGCCAGCAGTGCAGGGGTTAATCAGCCCCAGCATTTT.

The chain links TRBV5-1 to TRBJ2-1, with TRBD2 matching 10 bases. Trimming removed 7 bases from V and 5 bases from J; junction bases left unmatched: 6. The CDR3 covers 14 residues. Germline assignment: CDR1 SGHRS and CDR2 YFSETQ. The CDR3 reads CASRSGGAHNEQFF. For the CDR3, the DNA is TGCGCCAGCCGCAGCGGGGGGGCTCACAATGAGCAGTTCTTC. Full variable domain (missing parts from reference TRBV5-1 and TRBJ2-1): KAGVTQTPRYLIKTRGQQVTLSCSPISGHRSVSWYQQTPGQGLQFLFEYFSETQRNKGNFPGRFSGRQFSNSRSEMNVSTLELGDSALYLCASRSGGAHNEQFFGPGTRLTVL.

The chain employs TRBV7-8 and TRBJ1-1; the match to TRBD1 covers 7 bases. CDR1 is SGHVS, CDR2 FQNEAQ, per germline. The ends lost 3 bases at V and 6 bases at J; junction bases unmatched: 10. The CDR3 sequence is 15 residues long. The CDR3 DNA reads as TGTGCCAGCAGCTTCGGCACAGGGGAGTGGGCTGAAGCTTTCTTT. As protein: CASSFGTGEWAEAFF. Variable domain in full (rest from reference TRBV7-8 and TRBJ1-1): GAGVSQSPRYKVAKRGQDVALRCDPISGHVSLFWYQQALGQGPEFLTYFQNEAQLDKSGLPSDRFFAERPEGSVSTLKIQRTQQEDSAVYLCASSFGTGEWAEAFFGQGTRLTVV.